What follows are 30 T cell receptor beta chains derived from one specimen sequenced in a study of shared clonotypes between healthy human individuals. Assay used: immunoSEQ multiplex PCR; TCRdb lists only in-frame clones, some missing. The sample shows some 2.1 million clones, 85% to 95% of them seen only once. Naive CD8 isolation took CD45RO-negative cells positively selected for CCR7 and excluded terminally differentiated effector memory CD45RA+ cells. The specimen sequenced was naive CD8+ T cells sorted from blood. The receptors shown here come from a man between 18 and 35 years old in good health.

The V and J genes are TRBV7-9 and TRBJ2-7; D gene uncertain. CDR1 SEHNR and CDR2 FQNEAQ come from the germline V gene (reference sequence). CDR3 length equals 16 residues. V lost 4 bases and J lost 2, with 18 bases in between. CDR3 DNA: TGTGCCAGCAGCTCGTTGGACGGAAACGCCGCCTACGAGCAGTACTTC. It yields the protein CASSSLDGNAAYEQYF.

V is TRBV7-9 and J is TRBJ2-7, with 7 positions matching TRBD1. Looked up from germline, CDR1 is SEHNR and CDR2 is FQNEAQ (reference sequence). V dropped 3 bases and J dropped 1; count of bases not matched to a gene: 9. The CDR3 length is 16 residues. CDR3 in amino acids: CASSLTFGTESYEQYF. CDR3 nucleotide sequence: TGTGCCAGCAGCTTGACCTTCGGGACAGAATCCTACGAGCAGTACTTC.

The chain joins TRBV27 to TRBJ2-7; the match to TRBD2 covers 7 bases. J was trimmed by 4 bases and V by 5 bases; bases with no gene match: 8. Germline CDR1 and CDR2: MNHEY and SMNVEV (reference sequence). This CDR3 is built from 14 residues. The chain's CDR3 is CASSLAATTYEQYF. CDR3 DNA: TGTGCCAGCAGTCTAGCGGCTACGACTTACGAGCAGTACTTC.

This chain uses TRBV6-6 with TRBJ1-6; TRBD1 is a possible D gene (5 bases). Germline CDR1 reads MNHNY; CDR2 reads SVGAGI (reference sequence). The CDR3 length is 13 residues. Trimming took off 2 bases at V and 14 bases at J, with 13 bases between the two ends. In DNA form, the CDR3 reads TGTGCCAGCAGTTACGAGGGGCTTCTATCCCTCCACTTT. Translation: CASSYEGLLSLHF.

The chain uses TRBV30 and TRBJ1-1; D remains unclear. Germline V CDR1 and CDR2: GTSNPN, SVGIG (reference sequence). The CDR3 covers 14 residues. Trimming shortened V by 0 bases and J by 4 bases, and 12 bases separated the two germline ends. As DNA, the CDR3 is TGTGCCTGGAGTGTACTTTCGGATTTCACTGAAGCTTTCTTT. The encoded protein is CAWSVLSDFTEAFF.

The V call is TRBV30, the J call TRBJ1-6; D remains ambiguous. The germline gives CDR1 GTSNPN, CDR2 SVGIG (reference sequence). The CDR3 runs 13 residues. The V end lost 3 bases, the J end lost 8 bases, and 11 bases lay between the germline ends. CDR3 region: CAWSSGDHSPLHF. The DNA for the CDR3 is TGTGCCTGGAGCTCCGGAGACCATTCACCCCTCCACTTT.

This clone has a single count. The chain carries TRBV5-6 and TRBJ2-3; 12 positions agree with TRBD2. The CDR3 has 16 residues. Looked up from germline, CDR1 is SGHDT and CDR2 is YYEEEE. Losses at the gene ends were 3 bases for V and 5 bases for J; bases not matched to a gene: 7. The CDR3 reads CASSWLTSGREDTQYF. CDR3 DNA: TGTGCCAGCAGCTGGTTGACTAGCGGGAGAGAAGATACGCAGTATTTT.

The genes are TRBV5-6 and TRBJ2-3; D unresolved. The CDR3 is made up of 14 amino acids. Trimming removed 0 bases at V and 5 bases at J, with 10 bases between. Germline values: CDR1 SGHDT, CDR2 YYEEEE. The CDR3 spells CASSLGAALDTQYF. In DNA, the CDR3 is TGTGCCAGCAGCTTGGGGGCAGCTCTAGATACGCAGTATTTT.

The rearrangement links TRBV27 to TRBJ2-1; 14 nucleotides agree with TRBD2. Per germline, CDR1 MNHEY and CDR2 SMNVEV (reference sequence). V lost 0 bases and J lost 9; bases outside the gene matches: 7. The CDR3 has 17 amino acids. CDR3 nucleotides: TGTGCCAGCAGTTTATCGCAGACTAGCGGGGGGGCGGTTGAGCAGTTCTTC. Its protein product is CASSLSQTSGGAVEQFF.

The CDR3 sequence is CASSQVRTDSYEQYF. The CDR3, as DNA: TGCGCCAGCAGCCAAGTCCGGACAGACTCCTACGAGCAGTACTTC. The rearrangement links TRBV4-1 to TRBJ2-5, with D tentatively TRBD1 (6 bases). TRBJ2-7 matches the DNA end more closely, so the J call is doubtful. In germline, CDR1 is MGHRA, CDR2 YSYEKL. The CDR3 contains 15 residues.

Concerning this clone: Other DNA sequences of this sample code for an identical CDR3. The V call is TRBV9, the J call TRBJ1-3; D ambiguous. V was shortened by 0 bases and J by 2 bases, with 9 bases between the two germline ends. This CDR3 comprises 15 residues. Germline values: CDR1 SGDLS, CDR2 YYNGEE. The CDR3 protein is CASSVDLGTGNTIYF. Written as DNA, the CDR3 is TGTGCCAGCAGCGTAGATCTAGGGACTGGAAACACCATATATTTT.

To note about this clone: The same CDR3 is also encoded by other DNA sequences in this sample. The chain uses TRBV27 and TRBJ1-5; possible D gene TRBD1, 6 bases. The ends were cut back, 0 bases at V and 3 bases at J, with 12 bases in the middle. This CDR3 comprises 16 residues. CDR1 and CDR2 (germline): MNHEY, SMNVEV (reference sequence). CDR3 region: CASSLSAGAYNQPQHF. CDR3 sequence (DNA): TGTGCCAGCAGTTTATCGGCAGGGGCATACAATCAGCCCCAGCATTTT.

The chain is built from TRBV5-1 and TRBJ2-7; no clear D gene. CDR1 and CDR2 (germline): SGHRS, YFSETQ. The V and J ends lost 7 bases and 2 bases respectively, with 25 bases between them. The CDR3 is made up of 17 amino acids. The CDR3 nucleotides read TGCGCCAGCCGTCTCACTCAGGACGTGCGGACGACCTACGAGCAGTACTTC. Translation gives CASRLTQDVRTTYEQYF.

This sequence joins TRBV27 and TRBJ2-4, with D perhaps assigned TRBD1 or TRBD2 (7 bases each). Per the germline V gene, CDR1 is MNHEY and CDR2 is SMNVEV (reference sequence). Trimming removed 6 bases at V and 2 bases at J, with 14 bases between. There are 15 residues in the CDR3. The CDR3, as DNA: TGTGCCAGCAGCCGGGGGGACAGTCCCAAAAACATTCAGTACTTC. Translating gives CASSRGDSPKNIQYF.

As for this clone: Different DNA sequences within this sample yield the same CDR3. This chain uses TRBV9 with TRBJ1-4; possibly TRBD1 for D (5 bases). The CDR3 is 11 amino acids. Germline CDR1 and CDR2: SGDLS and YYNGEE. Trimming left V 4 bases short and J 8 bases short, with 6 bases between. CDR3 sequence reads: CASSPGEKLFF. In DNA, the CDR3 is TGTGCCAGCAGCCCAGGGGAAAAACTGTTTTTT.

This clone was found once. The V call is TRBV6-1, the J call TRBJ2-5; possibly TRBD2 for D (5 bases). Per the germline V gene, CDR1 is MNHNS and CDR2 is SASEGT. The CDR3 totals 15 residues. Trimming removed 4 bases from V and 5 bases from J, with 17 bases in between. The CDR3 reads CASSAWYGVSETQYF. The CDR3 nucleotides read TGTGCCAGCAGTGCCTGGTACGGGGTCTCGGAGACCCAGTACTTC.

The chain couples TRBV27 to TRBJ1-4; no firm D call. The CDR3 sequence is 16 residues long. Trimming took off 3 bases at V and 8 bases at J, with 19 bases between the two ends. Germline V lookup: CDR1 MNHEY, CDR2 SMNVEV (reference sequence). CDR3 residues: CASSLAGPQTQEKLFF. For the CDR3, the DNA is TGTGCCAGCAGTTTGGCGGGCCCGCAAACGCAGGAAAAACTGTTTTTT.

Details on this clone: The same CDR3 arises from other DNA sequences in this sample as well. The CDR3 DNA reads TGTGCCAGCAGCGTGGGAGGTAGCACAGATACGCAGTATTTT. Translated, it gives CASSVGGSTDTQYF. This chain connects TRBV9 to TRBJ2-3, with D possibly being TRBD2 (6 bases). Deletions cut 2 bases from V and 0 bases from J, with 7 bases between. The CDR3 is made up of 14 amino acids. The germline V gene encodes CDR1 SGDLS and CDR2 YYNGEE.

The V gene is TRBV4-1, the J gene TRBJ2-7; D remains unclear. V was shortened by 1 base and J by 2 bases, with 12 bases between the two germline ends. This CDR3 comprises 15 residues. CDR1 and CDR2 (germline): MGHRA, YSYEKL. The CDR3: CASSQVGYSTYEQYF. The CDR3 coding sequence is TGCGCCAGCAGCCAAGTAGGGTACTCAACCTACGAGCAGTACTTC.

The V gene is TRBV11-3, the J gene TRBJ2-7, with unresolved D. There are 15 residues in the CDR3. With 3 bases removed from V and 0 bases from J, the gap between germline ends came to 12 bases. Germline CDR1 reads SGHNT; CDR2 reads YENEEA. DNA of the CDR3: TGTGCCAGCAGCTTGGGTGCGGCAGCCTCCTACGAGCAGTACTTC. This codes for CASSLGAAASYEQYF.

On this clone: Other DNA sequences in the same sample also yield this CDR3. This chain uses TRBV28 with TRBJ1-2; 8 bases fit TRBD1. Germline V CDR1 and CDR2: MDHEN, SYDVKM. The junction had 5 bases not matched to a gene; V was cut back by 2 bases and J by 3 bases. The length of the CDR3 is 15 residues. The CDR3 protein is CASSLQGAIDYGYTF. Written as DNA, the CDR3 is TGTGCCAGCAGTTTACAGGGGGCTATAGACTATGGCTACACCTTC.

The chain recombines TRBV12-5 with TRBJ1-5, with unresolved D. Looked up from germline, CDR1 is LGHNT and CDR2 is FRNRAP. This CDR3 has 15 amino acids. Trimming took 0 bases from V and 9 from J, leaving 15 bases between them. CDR3 coding DNA: TGTGCTAGTGGTTTGGTTGGAAGGTTTCTCGGGCCCCAGCATTTT. Residues: CASGLVGRFLGPQHF.

The chain uses TRBV2 and TRBJ2-7; D ambiguous. CDR1 and CDR2 (germline): SNHLY, FYNNEI. The CDR3 contains 13 residues. The V end lost 4 bases, the J end lost 6 bases, and 13 bases lay between the germline ends. The DNA for the CDR3 is TGTGCCAGCAGTGCAATTCCACTGGGCGAGCAGTACTTC. It translates to CASSAIPLGEQYF.

In this sample, this clone turned up once. The chain recombines TRBV13 with TRBJ2-5; D not certain. V shed 6 bases and J shed 2 bases, with 10 bases lying between them. Germline V gene data show CDR1 as PRHDT and CDR2 as FYEKMQ (reference sequence). There are 13 residues in the CDR3. Here the CDR3 reads CASSSEAQETQYF. CDR3 bases: TGTGCCAGCAGTTCGGAAGCACAAGAGACCCAGTACTTC.

The rearrangement joins TRBV9 to TRBJ2-3; no firm D call. Per the germline V gene, CDR1 is SGDLS and CDR2 is YYNGEE. CDR3 length equals 16 residues. Trimming removed 0 bases at V and 5 bases at J, with 16 bases between. As DNA, the CDR3 is TGTGCCAGCAGCGTAGCTACTGCTTCCGCACGAGATACGCAGTATTTT. Its translation is CASSVATASARDTQYF.

This chain joins TRBV5-8 and TRBJ1-2, with D maybe TRBD1 (5 bases). Germline CDR1 reads SGHTS; CDR2 reads YDEGEE. This CDR3 has 15 residues. The germline V and J ends were trimmed by 2 bases and 3 bases, with 14 bases remaining between them. CDR3 amino acids: CASSLTDGGYYGYTF. CDR3 nucleotides: TGTGCCAGCAGCTTAACGGACGGGGGTTACTATGGCTACACCTTC.

In its sample, this clone was seen once. V and J are TRBV28 and TRBJ2-3; 11 bases line up with TRBD2. The CDR3 has 17 residues. V gave up 4 bases and J gave up 0 bases; unmatched junction bases: 6. Per germline, CDR1 MDHEN and CDR2 SYDVKM. CDR3 DNA sequence: TGTGCCAGCAGTTACCCGACTAGCGGGATTAGCACAGATACGCAGTATTTT. Translation gives CASSYPTSGISTDTQYF.

The rearrangement uses TRBV4-3 and TRBJ2-1; D is unresolved. In germline, CDR1 is LGHNA, CDR2 YSLEER. The CDR3 length is 14 residues. V gave up 1 base and J gave up 0 bases, with 4 bases separating them. The CDR3 DNA follows: TGCGCCAGCAGCCAAGTGATCTCCTACAATGAGCAGTTCTTC. It codes for CASSQVISYNEQFF.

The V gene is TRBV6-6, the J gene TRBJ2-5; unclear D gene. Germline values: CDR1 MNHNY, CDR2 SVGAGI (reference sequence). Trimming left V 0 bases short and J 5 bases short, with 13 bases between. This CDR3 is 15 amino acids long. CDR3 sequence (DNA): TGTGCCAGCAGTTACTCGAACTGGAATGTGGAGACCCAGTACTTC. The encoded protein is CASSYSNWNVETQYF.

The rearrangement links TRBV19 to TRBJ2-1; D is possibly TRBD1 or TRBD2 (5 bases each). Germline-derived CDR1 and CDR2 are LNHDA and SQIVND (reference sequence). The germline V and J ends were trimmed by 5 bases and 8 bases, with 13 bases remaining between them. CDR3 size: 13 residues. The CDR3 loop reads CASSWTGPDEQFF. CDR3 coding DNA: TGTGCCAGTAGTTGGACGGGACCAGATGAGCAGTTCTTC.